This T cell receptor (beta chain) derives from a study of CD8+CD57+ T cells in acquired aplastic anemia (dated by TCRdb to the late 2010s). Notes on the research overall: DNA extracted from sorted CD4+ and CD8+ cells had a mean of about 3.3 ug, with a range of 0.2 to 27.4 ug. Healthy donor samples averaged about 10 million reads for CD4+ and fewer than 12 million for CD8+ cells.

Broad study findings and their caveats: CD8+ Simpson's diversity did not differ significantly between patients and healthy controls (P=0.060). About 29 CD8+ CDR3 sequences were found to be shared between patients and controls, but these sequences appeared to be highly expressed in patients and within the immunodominant clones of the patients.

TCR repertoires of sorted CD4+ and CD8+ blood T cells from severe aplastic anemia patients and healthy subjects were deep-sequenced in the study. Ficoll-Paque density gradient centrifugation was used to isolate peripheral blood mononuclear cells. CD4+ and CD8+ T cells were sorted by FACS or magnetic beads before DNA extraction. In its sample, this clonotype comes out as medium-sized (0.01 to 0.1%). The antigen this receptor binds is unknown. Qualities for individual bases were not recorded, and no much larger clone is one base off. TCR beta VDJ combination and CDR3 sequence profiling used genomic DNA as the template. An Illumina HiSeq 2000 was the platform used for TCR repertoire sequencing. In the source study's methods: TRBV/TRBJ rearrangement plots, CDR3 size and DJ length profiles, and Simpson's diversity index were used to assess repertoires. The most abundant DNA sequence in the deep sequencing data was taken as the immunodominant clone. CDR3 amino acid sequences were checked for sharing between subjects and were compared against published repertoires and the VDJdb database. TCRdb reanalyzed the raw reads on its own, using fastp at Q25 for trimming and MiXCR for clone calling, and kept in-frame beta chains. Every CDR3 protein is listed once, alongside the most common genes and DNA of its rows. For this entry, the V and J calls and clone size follow TCRdb and not the study's own pipeline. The sample data list some 70,000 distinct CDR3 sequences, and under 65% of these were observed just once. Jointly, the top ten make up around 8.3% of the sample.

CDR1 is given as MGHDK and CDR2 as SYGVNS, both from the germline V gene. V loses 1 base at its end and J loses 1 base; junction bases beyond the gene matches: 6. There are 16 amino acids in the CDR3, from cysteine to phenylalanine inclusive. This entry keeps only the CDR3 DNA: 48 bases, framed from base 1. This TCR was recovered from a human donor in good health, serving as a control. This sequence uses TRBV25-1 and TRBJ1-2; TRBD1 matches 7 bases in the middle. Sequencing was carried out using sorted CD4+, CD8+, or CD8+CD57+ T cells (not recorded which) from PBMCs. The CDR3: CASSESGTEINYGYTF. The sequence in DNA is TGTGCCAGCAGTGAATCAGGGACAGAGATTAACTATGGCTACACCTTC.